Presented here are 28 T cell receptor beta chains from one specimen sequenced in a study of spatial heterogeneity in lung cancer. As to time point: sample taken at primary tumor resection. The sequenced material consisted of unsorted whole RNA from tumor, nontumor lung or frozen PBMC. One entry per CDR3 protein results from TCRdb running MiXCR on the 5' RACE reads. Among tens of thousands of distinct CDR3 sequences listed, 4% to 6% were seen once. Sequenced material: PBMCs, taken at surgery. The source is a female donor with early-stage non-small cell lung cancer.

Many counts were recorded for this clonotype. This chain uses TRBV20-1 with TRBJ2-7, with D perhaps TRBD1 or TRBD2 (7 bases each). This CDR3 comprises 14 residues. Trimming took 6 bases from V and 3 from J, leaving 18 bases between them. From germline, CDR1 is DFQATT and CDR2 SNEGSKA (reference sequence). Here the CDR3 DNA reads TGCAGTGCCAGGGGGGAGGGCGGAGGCTACGAGCAGTACTTC. It codes for CSARGEGGGYEQYF.

This clonotype was seen repeatedly, ten times or more. The rearrangement links TRBV20-1 to TRBJ2-3, with TRBD1 identical over 8 bases. CDR3 size: 13 residues. Germline trimming cut 4 bases from V and 6 bases from J; bases unmatched to any gene: 6. CDR1 is DFQATT and CDR2 is SNEGSKA in the germline V gene (reference sequence). CDR3: CSAIGQGADTQYF. CDR3 DNA sequence: TGCAGTGCTATCGGACAGGGCGCCGATACGCAGTATTTT.

This clonotype was counted many times. The chain links TRBV4-3 to TRBJ1-4; TRBD1 agrees at 8 bases. Germline assignment: CDR1 LGHNA and CDR2 YSLEER. The V and J ends lost 2 bases and 7 bases, in that order; junction bases with no gene match: 9. The CDR3 covers 16 residues. As DNA, the CDR3 is TGCGCCAGCAGCCAACACCTACAGGGGGGTGGTGAAAAACTGTTTTTT. Protein product: CASSQHLQGGGEKLFF.

This clonotype has at least ten counts. CDR3: CASSWGRNTEAFF. DNA for the CDR3: TGTGCCAGCAGTTGGGGACGGAACACTGAAGCTTTCTTT. The V and J genes are TRBV7-8 and TRBJ1-1, with a possible D match to TRBD1 (5 bases). Trimming took off 6 bases at V and 1 base at J, with 9 bases between the two ends. There are 13 residues in the CDR3. Per germline, CDR1 SGHVS and CDR2 FQNEAQ.

This chain links TRBV28 with TRBJ2-2; D gene uncertain. Trimming stripped 5 bases from V and 7 bases from J, with 11 bases between. Germline V gene sequence: CDR1 MDHEN, CDR2 SYDVKM. The CDR3 totals 13 residues. CDR3 region: CASSRWGIGELFF. In DNA form, the CDR3 reads TGTGCCAGCAGTCGGTGGGGTATCGGGGAGCTGTTTTTT.

This clonotype occurred many times. The chain joins TRBV6-5 to TRBJ1-2, with D possibly being TRBD1 (6 bases). Germline CDR1 MNHEY, CDR2 SVGAGI. Trimming took off 6 bases at V and 8 bases at J, with 16 bases between the two ends. There are 13 residues in the CDR3. The CDR3 here is CASSRGQLRGYTF. The CDR3 coding sequence is TGTGCCAGCAGCCGAGGACAGCTAAGAGGCTACACCTTC.

This clonotype was seen repeatedly, ten times or more. This sequence joins TRBV29-1 and TRBJ1-1; 8 bases are a match to TRBD1. The CDR3 runs 14 residues. Germline assignment: CDR1 SQVTM and CDR2 ANQGSEA. V dropped 4 bases and J dropped 6; count of bases not matched to a gene: 10. The CDR3 protein is CSVARGQVAPEAFF. The DNA for the CDR3 is TGCAGCGTTGCGCGGGGACAGGTAGCGCCTGAAGCTTTCTTT.

This clonotype was observed at least ten times. This chain joins TRBV29-1 and TRBJ2-7; 9 bases line up with TRBD1. The CDR3 is made up of 12 amino acids. CDR1 is SQVTM, CDR2 ANQGSEA, per germline. J lost 8 bases, V lost 7 bases, and 9 bases had no gene match. CDR3 DNA: TGCAGCGCCGCCGGGACAGGGACTCAGCAGTACTTC. It encodes CSAAGTGTQQYF.

The chain joins TRBV5-1 to TRBJ2-3; D not resolved. The CDR3 contains 14 residues. Per the germline V gene, CDR1 is SGHRS and CDR2 is YFSETQ. V was clipped by 0 bases and J by 4 bases, with 9 bases between them. The CDR3 DNA is TGCGCCAGCAGCTTGGCCTCTAGAGCAGATACGCAGTATTTT. Its protein is CASSLASRADTQYF.

This clonotype was picked up many times. The chain recombines TRBV6-2 or TRBV6-3 with TRBJ1-6; D gene unclear. The CDR3 loop spans 12 amino acids. Per the germline V gene, CDR1 is MNHEY and CDR2 is SVGEGT. V dropped 0 bases and J dropped 14 bases, with 8 bases sitting between them. CDR3 in DNA: TGTGCCAGCAGTTACTCTGAGGATGCCCTCCACTTT. As protein: CASSYSEDALHF.

This clonotype was seen many times. CDR3 DNA: TGTGCCAGCTCGCCTCTGACTAGCGTGGGCAATGAGCAGTTCTTC. Encoded protein: CASSPLTSVGNEQFF. The chain employs TRBV7-3 and TRBJ2-1; 8 bases are a match to TRBD2. V lost 8 bases, J lost 6 bases, and 12 bases stayed unmatched. The V gene's germline CDR1 is SGHTA and CDR2 FQGTGA. The CDR3 covers 15 residues.

This clonotype was recorded many times. The chain joins TRBV20-1 to TRBJ2-7, with D uncertain. This CDR3 is 13 amino acids long. V was pared by 3 bases and J by 4 bases, with 13 bases between. In germline, CDR1 is DFQATT, CDR2 SNEGSKA (reference sequence). DNA for the CDR3: TGCAGTGCTAGCCGTACCGCTCAATACGAGCAGTACTTC. Translation: CSASRTAQYEQYF.

This clonotype was observed many times. The genes are TRBV4-3 and TRBJ2-7; D unresolved. Germline V gene lookup returns CDR1 LGHNA and CDR2 YSLEER. V was trimmed by 4 bases and J by 2 bases, leaving 9 bases between them. This CDR3 region has 13 residues. CDR3 sequence (DNA): TGCGCCAGCAGCCTCGGATCCACCTACGAGCAGTACTTC. Its protein product is CASSLGSTYEQYF.

This clonotype was seen ten or more times. J is TRBJ2-7 and V is TRBV6-1; D not certain. V was clipped by 8 bases and J by 0 bases, with 11 bases between them. CDR1 MNHNS and CDR2 SASEGT come from the germline V gene. The CDR3 has 13 residues. CDR3 nucleotides: TGTGCCAGCGGTCACCCTCTCTCCTACGAGCAGTACTTC. As protein: CASGHPLSYEQYF.

In its sample, this clonotype was seen many times. This rearrangement joins TRBV6-6 to TRBJ2-5; D unresolved. Germline assignment: CDR1 MNHNY and CDR2 SVGAGI (reference sequence). V was cut by 5 bases and J by 4 bases, with 5 bases left in between. CDR3 size: 11 residues. CDR3 region: CASSRLETQYF. In DNA form, the CDR3 reads TGTGCCAGCAGTCGGTTAGAGACCCAGTACTTC.

About this clonotype itself: A single base separates this from a much larger clone, so it may be a read error. The V gene is TRBV20-1, the J gene TRBJ2-3; 10 nucleotides line up with TRBD2. The CDR3 runs to 15 residues. With 1 base clipped from V and 3 bases from J, the junction kept 4 bases outside the gene matches. The germline CDR1 and CDR2 sequences are DFQATT and SNEGSKA (reference sequence). CDR3 nucleotide sequence: TGCAGTGCTAGAGCACTAGCGGGAACTACAGATACGCAGTATTTT. Translation: CSARALAGTTDTQYF.

This clonotype has ten or more counts. This sequence joins TRBV5-1 and TRBJ1-6; D not resolved. This CDR3 is 14 amino acids long. The V end lost 1 base, the J end lost 9 bases, and 11 bases lay between the germline ends. From germline, CDR1 is SGHRS and CDR2 YFSETQ. CDR3 residues: CASSLREQASPLHF. The CDR3 DNA reads TGCGCCAGCAGCTTGCGGGAGCAAGCTTCACCCCTCCACTTT.

This clonotype was observed a single time. Being one base from a much bigger clone, this may be a read error. This chain joins TRBV5-1 and TRBJ1-1, with TRBD1 identical over 8 bases. The CDR3 length is 14 residues. Germline V gene data show CDR1 as SGHRS and CDR2 as YFSETQ. CDR3 nucleotide sequence: TGCGCCGGCAGCTTGACAGGGGTTGACACTGAAGCTTTCTTT. This encodes CAGSLTGVDTEAFF.

This clonotype occurred many times. This chain links TRBV4-2 with TRBJ2-7, with 11 bases fitting TRBD2. Germline loops: CDR1 LGHNA, CDR2 YNFKEQ. This CDR3 has 18 residues. The ends lost 3 bases at V and 2 bases at J; junction bases unmatched: 12. CDR3 sequence (DNA): TGTGCCAGCAGCCAGGGATCAGACGGGACTAGCGGAACCTACGAGCAGTACTTC. This translates into CASSQGSDGTSGTYEQYF.

This clonotype was seen a handful of times. V gene TRBV5-1 combines with J gene TRBJ1-2; tentative D call: TRBD1 (6 bases). The CDR3 runs 14 residues. In germline, CDR1 is SGHRS, CDR2 YFSETQ. V lost 0 bases and J lost 2, with 8 bases in between. In DNA, the CDR3 is TGCGCCAGCAGCTTGGGACAGGTGAACTATGGCTACACCTTC. Translated, it gives CASSLGQVNYGYTF.

The table lists this clonotype with many counts. The V gene is TRBV7-3, the J gene TRBJ2-5; maybe TRBD2 (5 bases). V was pared by 5 bases and J by 2 bases, with 18 bases between. CDR1 is SGHTA and CDR2 is FQGTGA in the germline V gene. CDR3 length: 16 residues. The DNA for the CDR3 is TGTGCCAGCAGCCCGAACGGCCGGGAAATACAAGAGACCCAGTACTTC. It specifies CASSPNGREIQETQYF.

This clonotype was counted ten times or more. This chain joins TRBV7-9 and TRBJ1-1, with D unclear. Per germline, CDR1 SEHNR and CDR2 FQNEAQ (reference sequence). Trimming stripped 2 bases from V and 0 bases from J, with 4 bases between. This CDR3 contains 13 residues. The CDR3 spells CASSLRLNTEAFF. In nucleotides, the CDR3 is TGTGCCAGCAGCTTACGGCTGAACACTGAAGCTTTCTTT. The entire variable domain, with the rest obtained from reference TRBV7-9 and TRBJ1-1, is as follows: DTGVSQNPRHKITKRGQNVTFRCDPISEHNRLYWYRQTLGQGPEFLTYFQNEAQLEKSRLLSDRFSAERPKGSFSTLEIQRTEQGDSAMYLCASSLRLNTEAFFGQGTRLTVV.

This chain links TRBV7-8 with TRBJ2-1; D gene unclear. This CDR3 contains 16 residues. Germline CDR1 SGHVS, CDR2 FQNEAQ. The V and J ends lost 5 bases and 1 base respectively, with 15 bases between them. The chain's CDR3 is CASSAVPDGSYNEQFF. The DNA of the CDR3 is TGTGCCAGCAGCGCAGTCCCAGACGGGTCCTACAATGAGCAGTTCTTC.

This clonotype was picked up a small number of times. The V gene is TRBV2, the J gene TRBJ2-3, with D unresolved. The germline CDR1 and CDR2 sequences are SNHLY and FYNNEI. There are 14 residues in the CDR3. Deletions cut 2 bases from V and 1 base from J, with 7 bases between. The CDR3 DNA is TGTGCCAGCAGTGAATCCCTCCGCACAGATACGCAGTATTTT. It codes for CASSESLRTDTQYF.

This clonotype occurred a few times. The chain is built from TRBV27 and TRBJ1-4; D may be TRBD1 (5 bases). CDR1 is MNHEY and CDR2 is SMNVEV in the germline V gene (reference sequence). The CDR3 runs to 18 residues. Between the trimmed V and J ends, which lost 3 bases and 7 bases, there was a span of 24 bases. CDR3 loop: CASSLRGVGRNPGEKLFF. CDR3 bases: TGTGCCAGCAGTTTGAGGGGAGTCGGGAGGAACCCGGGTGAAAAACTGTTTTTT.

This clonotype turned up a few times. V and J are TRBV6-1 and TRBJ2-2; either TRBD1 or TRBD2 may supply D (5 bases each). Germline V gene data show CDR1 as MNHNS and CDR2 as SASEGT. Trimming stripped 2 bases from V and 4 bases from J, with 11 bases between. The CDR3 extends over 15 amino acids. The CDR3 nucleotides read TGTGCCAGCAGTGAACAGGGAGCCACCACCGGGGAGCTGTTTTTT. Translated: CASSEQGATTGELFF.

In this sample, this clonotype turned up many times. The chain couples TRBV20-1 to TRBJ2-7; TRBD2 matches 7 bases. Germline CDR1 is DFQATT and CDR2 is SNEGSKA (reference sequence). The CDR3 length is 15 residues. CDR3 DNA sequence: TGCAGGGCTTCGGCTTGGGGGGGTGGTGCCTACGAGCAGTACTTC. Its protein product is CRASAWGGGAYEQYF.

This clonotype was seen ten or more times. V gene TRBV6-1 combines with J gene TRBJ2-5; maybe TRBD2 (5 bases). Between the trimmed V and J ends, which lost 2 bases and 2 bases, there was a span of 9 bases. This CDR3 spans 14 amino acids. The V gene's germline CDR1 is MNHNS and CDR2 SASEGT. The DNA for the CDR3 is TGTGCCAGCAGTGAATCGAGGGCACAAGAGACCCAGTACTTC. It encodes CASSESRAQETQYF.